Listed here are 14 T cell receptor beta chains from one sample, sequenced in a study of OX40 agonist ivuxolimab in advanced cancers. The assay was immunoSEQ multiplex PCR, and TCRdb's table has in-frame clones only and misses some. Of about 45,000 clones detected, roughly nine tenths appear once; the ten largest clones hold roughly a sixth. This sample comprised CD4+ or CD8+ T cells sorted from blood, obtained in a trial of the OX40 agonist ivuxolimab. These receptors were obtained from an adult with an advanced solid tumor such as melanoma, head and neck, liver or kidney cancer.

The genes are TRBV6-1 and TRBJ2-7; D might be TRBD2 (6 bases). The CDR3 has 15 amino acids. Per germline, CDR1 MNHNS and CDR2 SASEGT. Trimming shortened V by 2 bases and J by 0 bases, and 11 bases separated the two germline ends. The DNA of the CDR3 is TGTGCCAGCAGTGAAATGCGGGACGCCTCCTACGAGCAGTACTTC. Amino acids: CASSEMRDASYEQYF.

The chain carries TRBV11-2 and TRBJ2-7; D remains ambiguous. The CDR3 is 11 residues long. Per germline, CDR1 SGHAT and CDR2 FQNNGV. V lost 3 bases to trimming and J lost 3 bases, with 3 bases between them. The CDR3 DNA is TGTGCCAGCAGCTTTTTCTACGAGCAGTACTTC. This translates into CASSFFYEQYF. Variable domain in full (rest from reference TRBV11-2 and TRBJ2-7): EAGVAQSPRYKIIEKRQSVAFWCNPISGHATLYWYQQILGQGPKLLIQFQNNGVVDDSQLPKDRFSAERLKGVDSTLKIQPAKLEDSAVYLCASSFFYEQYFGPGTRLTVT.

This rearrangement joins TRBV9 to TRBJ1-5, with D tentatively TRBD1 (6 bases). Trimming cost V 7 bases and J 6 bases, with 17 bases left between them. The CDR3 extends over 14 amino acids. Germline assignment: CDR1 SGDLS and CDR2 YYNGEE. This chain's CDR3 is CASGAGGGSQPQHF. The CDR3 nucleotides are TGTGCCAGCGGTGCGGGTGGGGGCAGTCAGCCCCAGCATTTT.

This clone was detected a few times. This chain connects TRBV5-6 to TRBJ1-1; no firm D call. Germline assignment: CDR1 SGHDT and CDR2 YYEEEE. The CDR3 totals 12 residues. The CDR3 loop reads CVTGVDNTEAFF. In DNA form, the CDR3 reads TGTGTCACGGGCGTTGATAACACTGAAGCTTTCTTT.

The gene calls are TRBV15 and TRBJ1-1; D is ambiguous. The CDR3 runs 12 residues. The germline V and J ends were trimmed by 6 bases and 0 bases, with 5 bases remaining between them. CDR1 and CDR2 (germline): LNHNV, YYDKDF (reference sequence). CDR3 coding DNA: TGTGCCACCAGGTTCATGAACACTGAAGCTTTCTTT. Residues: CATRFMNTEAFF.

The DNA of the CDR3 is TGCGCCAGCAGCTTGCCAGGGGGCGCTGGGTACAGCTCCTACAATGAGCAGTTCTTC. Protein sequence: CASSLPGGAGYSSYNEQFF. V and J are TRBV5-1 and TRBJ2-1, with 8 nucleotides matching TRBD1. CDR1 and CDR2 (germline): SGHRS, YFSETQ. V shed 1 base, J shed 0 bases, and the junction held 12 bases outside the gene matches. This CDR3 is 19 amino acids long.

The rearrangement links TRBV15 to TRBJ2-1; a weak D match, TRBD2 (5 bases). CDR3 size: 15 residues. The V gene's germline CDR1 is LNHNV and CDR2 YYDKDF (reference sequence). The germline V and J ends were trimmed by 1 base and 10 bases, with 17 bases remaining between them. The CDR3 sequence: CATSRATDWKREQFF. The CDR3 nucleotides are TGTGCCACCAGCAGAGCTACGGACTGGAAGCGGGAGCAGTTCTTC.

This sequence joins TRBV2 and TRBJ2-5; no reliable D call. The germline gives CDR1 SNHLY, CDR2 FYNNEI. The CDR3 spans 14 residues. V was shortened by 3 bases and J by 5 bases, with 13 bases between the two germline ends. Here the CDR3 reads CASSDGFLRETQYF. The CDR3 DNA sequence: TGTGCCAGCAGTGACGGGTTTCTCCGGGAGACCCAGTACTTC.

The genes are TRBV5-1 and TRBJ2-7, with TRBD2 matching 7 bases. CDR1 SGHRS and CDR2 YFSETQ come from the germline V gene. CDR3 size: 13 residues. After removal of 3 bases from V and 4 bases from J, the junction contained 4 bases not matched to a gene. CDR3 region: CASSSSGGYEQYF. The DNA of the CDR3 is TGCGCCAGCAGCTCATCCGGGGGGTACGAGCAGTACTTC.

The chain links TRBV19 to TRBJ2-7, with D perhaps matching TRBD2 (5 bases). This CDR3 has 15 amino acids. The germline V and J ends were trimmed by 4 bases and 0 bases, with 13 bases remaining between them. Germline CDR1 and CDR2: LNHDA and SQIVND (reference sequence). The CDR3 bases are TGTGCCAGTAGTACGGACTGGGAATTCTCCTACGAGCAGTACTTC. This gives the protein CASSTDWEFSYEQYF.

As to this clone: Other DNA sequences in the same sample also yield this CDR3. V is TRBV6-1 and J is TRBJ2-7; D uncertain. The germline V gene encodes CDR1 MNHNS and CDR2 SASEGT. Deletions cut 3 bases from V and 3 bases from J, with 3 bases between. CDR3 length: 11 residues. For the CDR3, the DNA is TGTGCCAGCAGTGATGGCTACGAGCAGTACTTC. Translation gives CASSDGYEQYF.

This chain joins TRBV27 and TRBJ2-3; possible D gene TRBD1, 5 bases. CDR1 and CDR2 (germline): MNHEY, SMNVEV (reference sequence). The V gene lost 5 bases and the J gene lost 2 bases, with 14 bases spanning the gap. This CDR3 region has 15 residues. CDR3: CASSPRQGYTDTQYF. The CDR3 DNA follows: TGTGCCAGCAGTCCCCGCCAGGGCTACACAGATACGCAGTATTTT.

The chain uses TRBV6-1 and TRBJ1-6; no reliable D call. V lost 5 bases and J 8 bases, leaving 4 bases between the germline ends. The CDR3 is made up of 11 amino acids. Germline V lookup: CDR1 MNHNS, CDR2 SASEGT. The CDR3 loop reads CASSLDSPLHF. The CDR3 coding sequence is TGTGCCAGCAGTTTGGATTCACCCCTCCACTTT.

In this sample, this clone turned up once. CDR3 nucleotide sequence: TGTGCCAGCAGTTTAGACAGGGAAGACTATGGCTACACCTTC. This translates into CASSLDREDYGYTF. The chain joins TRBV27 to TRBJ1-2, with 7 bases fitting TRBD1. The CDR3 is 14 residues long. The germline gives CDR1 MNHEY, CDR2 SMNVEV (reference sequence). The trim removed 2 bases at V and 3 bases at J, leaving 3 bases unmatched.